This T cell receptor beta chain is from a study of blood T cell repertoires in COVID-19. Profiling relied on immunoSEQ multiplex PCR, and the TCRdb table lists in-frame clones only, not all of them. The sample holds 200,000 to 250,000 clones, approximately 82% seen once. This clone was seen more than once but under ten times. Trimming cost V 3 bases and J 3 bases; bases outside gene matches: 8. Germline V gives CDR1 SEHNR, CDR2 FQNEAQ (reference sequence). There are 16 residues in the CDR3. This sequence was found in a young woman with acute or convalescent COVID-19. The chain recombines TRBV7-9 with TRBJ1-5; the match to TRBD1 covers 7 bases. Material for sequencing was peripheral blood. The CDR3 coding sequence is TGTGCCAGCAGCTTCGCCACAGGGGTCTCCAATCAGCCCCAGCATTTT. Its protein is CASSFATGVSNQPQHF.